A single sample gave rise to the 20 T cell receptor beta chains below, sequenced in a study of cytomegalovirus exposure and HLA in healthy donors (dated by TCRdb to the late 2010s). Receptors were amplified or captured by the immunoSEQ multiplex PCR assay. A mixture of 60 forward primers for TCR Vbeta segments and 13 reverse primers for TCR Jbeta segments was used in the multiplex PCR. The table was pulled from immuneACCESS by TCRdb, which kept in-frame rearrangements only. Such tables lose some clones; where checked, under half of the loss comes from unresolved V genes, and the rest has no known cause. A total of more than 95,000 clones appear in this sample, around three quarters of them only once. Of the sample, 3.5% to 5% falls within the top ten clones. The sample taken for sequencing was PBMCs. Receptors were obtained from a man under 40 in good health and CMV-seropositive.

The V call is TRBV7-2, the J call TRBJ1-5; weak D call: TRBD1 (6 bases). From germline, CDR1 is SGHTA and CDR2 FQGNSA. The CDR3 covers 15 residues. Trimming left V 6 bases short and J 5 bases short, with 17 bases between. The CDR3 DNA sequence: TGTGCCAGCAGACCACAGGGATTTGGGTATCAGCCCCAGCATTTT. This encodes CASRPQGFGYQPQHF.

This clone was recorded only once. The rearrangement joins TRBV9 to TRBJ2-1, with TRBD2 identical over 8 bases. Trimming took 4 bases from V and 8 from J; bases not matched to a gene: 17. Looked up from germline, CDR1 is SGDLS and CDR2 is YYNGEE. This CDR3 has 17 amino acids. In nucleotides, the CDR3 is TGTGCCAGCAGCAAGGGTGGGGCTAGCGGGTTCGGGGATGAGCAGTTCTTC. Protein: CASSKGGASGFGDEQFF.

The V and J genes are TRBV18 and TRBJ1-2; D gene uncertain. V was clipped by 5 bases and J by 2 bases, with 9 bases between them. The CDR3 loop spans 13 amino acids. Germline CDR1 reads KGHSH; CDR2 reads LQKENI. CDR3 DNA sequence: TGTGCCAGCTCAACGACGGGAAACTATGGCTACACCTTC. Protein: CASSTTGNYGYTF.

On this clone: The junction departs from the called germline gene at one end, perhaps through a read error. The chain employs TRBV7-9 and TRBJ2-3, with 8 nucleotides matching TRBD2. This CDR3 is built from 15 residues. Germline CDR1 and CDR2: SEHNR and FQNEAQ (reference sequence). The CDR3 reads CSSTRSGTNTDTQYF. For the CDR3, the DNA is TGTTCCAGCACCCGTAGCGGGACCAACACAGATACGCAGTATTTT.

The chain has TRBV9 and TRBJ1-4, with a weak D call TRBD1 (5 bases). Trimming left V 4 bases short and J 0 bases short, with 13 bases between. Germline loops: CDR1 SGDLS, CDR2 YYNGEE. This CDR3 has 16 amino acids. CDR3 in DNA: TGTGCCAGCAGCCTAGGGGCGGGTGCAACTAATGAAAAACTGTTTTTT. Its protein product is CASSLGAGATNEKLFF.

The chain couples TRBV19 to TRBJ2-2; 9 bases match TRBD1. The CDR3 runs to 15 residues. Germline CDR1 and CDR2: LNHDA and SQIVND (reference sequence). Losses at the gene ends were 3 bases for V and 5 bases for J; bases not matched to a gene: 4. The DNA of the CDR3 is TGTGCCAGTAGTATCTGGACAGGGGTTACCGGGGAGCTGTTTTTT. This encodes CASSIWTGVTGELFF.

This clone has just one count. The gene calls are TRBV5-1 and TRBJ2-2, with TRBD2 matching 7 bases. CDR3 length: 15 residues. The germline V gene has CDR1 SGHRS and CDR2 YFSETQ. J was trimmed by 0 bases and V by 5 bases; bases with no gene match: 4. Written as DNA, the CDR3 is TGCGCCAGCAGGGGGGGGACCGCGAACACCGGGGAGCTGTTTTTT. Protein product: CASRGGTANTGELFF.

The CDR3 bases are TGTGCCAGCAGCGGGACAGGGCCGTACGAGCAGTACTTC. Its protein product is CASSGTGPYEQYF. The chain carries TRBV5-6 and TRBJ2-7, with 9 bases lining up with TRBD1. The CDR3 runs 13 residues. V lost 4 bases and J lost 4; bases outside the gene matches: 3. CDR1 and CDR2 from the germline V gene are SGHDT and YYEEEE. The full variable domain, rest sourced from reference TRBV5-6 and TRBJ2-7, is DAGVTQSPTHLIKTRGQQVTLRCSPKSGHDTVSWYQQALGQGPQFIFQYYEEEERQRGNFPDRFSGHQFPNYSSELNVNALLLGDSALYLCASSGTGPYEQYFGPGTRLTVT.

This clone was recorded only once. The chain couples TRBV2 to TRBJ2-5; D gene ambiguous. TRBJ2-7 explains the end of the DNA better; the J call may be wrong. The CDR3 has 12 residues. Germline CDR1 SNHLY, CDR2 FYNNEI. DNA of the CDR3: TGTGCCAGCAGTCCCTTTAACTACGAGCAGTACTTC. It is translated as CASSPFNYEQYF.

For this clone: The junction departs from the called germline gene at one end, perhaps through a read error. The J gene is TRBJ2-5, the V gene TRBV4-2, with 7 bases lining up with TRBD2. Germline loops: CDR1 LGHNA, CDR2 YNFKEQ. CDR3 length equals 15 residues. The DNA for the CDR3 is TGTGCCAGCAGCCAAGATGGGACTAACCAAGGGACCCAGTACTTC. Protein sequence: CASSQDGTNQGTQYF.

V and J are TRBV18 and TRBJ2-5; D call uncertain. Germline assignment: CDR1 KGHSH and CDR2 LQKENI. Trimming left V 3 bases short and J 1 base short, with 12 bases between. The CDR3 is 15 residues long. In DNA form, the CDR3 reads TGTGCCAGCTCACCGGCCCTAGTGGGCCAAGAGACCCAGTACTTC. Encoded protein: CASSPALVGQETQYF.

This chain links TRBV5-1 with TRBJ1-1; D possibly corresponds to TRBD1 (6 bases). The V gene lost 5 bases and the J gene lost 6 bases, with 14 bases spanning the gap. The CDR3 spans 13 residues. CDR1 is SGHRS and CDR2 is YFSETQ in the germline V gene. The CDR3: CASRVGATPEAFF. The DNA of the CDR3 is TGCGCCAGCAGAGTGGGGGCTACCCCTGAAGCTTTCTTT.

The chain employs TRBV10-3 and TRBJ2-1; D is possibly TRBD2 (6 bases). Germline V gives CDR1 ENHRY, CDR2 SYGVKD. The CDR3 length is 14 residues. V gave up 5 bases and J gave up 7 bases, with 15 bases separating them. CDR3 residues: CAISTRGGVNEQFF. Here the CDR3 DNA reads TGTGCCATCAGTACCCGTGGAGGGGTGAATGAGCAGTTCTTC.

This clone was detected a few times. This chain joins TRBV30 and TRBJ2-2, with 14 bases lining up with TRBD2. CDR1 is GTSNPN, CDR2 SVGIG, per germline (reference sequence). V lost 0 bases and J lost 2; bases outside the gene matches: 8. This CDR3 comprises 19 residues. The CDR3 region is CAWSVHGTSGRGNTGELFF. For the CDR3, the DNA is TGTGCCTGGAGTGTACACGGGACTAGCGGGAGAGGTAACACCGGGGAGCTGTTTTTT.

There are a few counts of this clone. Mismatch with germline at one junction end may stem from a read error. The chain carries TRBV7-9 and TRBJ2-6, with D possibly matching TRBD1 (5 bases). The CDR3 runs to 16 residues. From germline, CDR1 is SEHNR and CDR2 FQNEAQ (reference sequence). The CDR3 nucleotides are TGTGCCAGCAGCTTCTTAAGGGTCTCTGGGGCCAACGGCCTGACTTTC. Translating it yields CASSFLRVSGANGLTF.

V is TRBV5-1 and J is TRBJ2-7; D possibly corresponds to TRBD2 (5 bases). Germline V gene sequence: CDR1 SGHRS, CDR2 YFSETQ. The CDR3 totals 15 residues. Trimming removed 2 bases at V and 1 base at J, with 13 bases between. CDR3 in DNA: TGCGCCAGCAGCTTAGGAACGGGAAGATCCTACGAGCAGTACTTC. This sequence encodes CASSLGTGRSYEQYF.

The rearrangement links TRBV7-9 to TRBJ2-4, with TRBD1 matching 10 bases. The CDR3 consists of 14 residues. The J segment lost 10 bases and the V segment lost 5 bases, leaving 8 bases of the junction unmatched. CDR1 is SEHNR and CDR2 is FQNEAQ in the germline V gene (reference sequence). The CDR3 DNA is TGTGCCAGCAGCGTGGGACAGGGGTTTGGAATTCAGTACTTC. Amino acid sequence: CASSVGQGFGIQYF.

CDR3 sequence: CASSWEKREVSSYNEQFF. CDR3 nucleotides: TGTGCCAGCAGCTGGGAAAAGCGGGAGGTCAGCTCCTACAATGAGCAGTTCTTC. V and J are TRBV7-8 and TRBJ2-1; 9 bases align to TRBD2. Germline V gene sequence: CDR1 SGHVS, CDR2 FQNEAQ. V dropped 4 bases and J dropped 0; count of bases not matched to a gene: 10. The CDR3 loop spans 18 amino acids.

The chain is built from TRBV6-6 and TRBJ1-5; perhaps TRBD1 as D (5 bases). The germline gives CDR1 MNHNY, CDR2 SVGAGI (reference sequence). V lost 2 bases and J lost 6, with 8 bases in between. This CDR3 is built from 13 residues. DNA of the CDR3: TGTGCCAGCAGTTACGGGGGAGGTCAGCCCCAGCATTTT. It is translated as CASSYGGGQPQHF.

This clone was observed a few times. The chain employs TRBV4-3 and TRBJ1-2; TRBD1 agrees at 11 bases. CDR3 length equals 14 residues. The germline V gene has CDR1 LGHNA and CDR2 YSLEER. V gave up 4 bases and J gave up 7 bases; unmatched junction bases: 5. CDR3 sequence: CASSPDRGLGGYTF. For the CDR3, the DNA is TGCGCCAGCAGCCCGGACAGGGGGCTGGGTGGCTACACCTTC.